The present T cell receptor beta chain was sequenced within a study of OX40 agonist ivuxolimab in advanced cancers. Notes on the study in general: Compared with others, partial responders at 0.1-3.0 mg/kg displayed clonal expansion among the lowest. CD8+ T cells showed, on average, more clonal expansion than CD4+ cells.

This clone was picked up a small number of times. No antigen is known for it. The table came from immunoSEQ multiplex PCR; TCRdb's copy has only in-frame clones and leaves some out. The table shows tens of thousands of clones, with over 75% occurring only once. Sampling of blood occurred at baseline, cycle 4 day 1, and cycle 7 day 1. This CDR3 spans 15 amino acids. Germline CDR1 is MNHNY and CDR2 is SVGAGI (reference sequence). With 5 bases removed from V and 2 bases from J, the gap between germline ends came to 13 bases. The chain employs TRBV6-6 and TRBJ1-5; possibly TRBD1 for D (6 bases). The sequence was collected from an adult with an advanced solid tumor such as melanoma, head and neck, liver or kidney cancer. The source was CD4+ or CD8+ T cells sorted from blood, collected in a trial of the OX40 agonist ivuxolimab. DNA of the CDR3: TGTGCCAGCAGTAAAGGACAGATGGGCAATCAGCCCCAGCATTTT. Its translation is CASSKGQMGNQPQHF.